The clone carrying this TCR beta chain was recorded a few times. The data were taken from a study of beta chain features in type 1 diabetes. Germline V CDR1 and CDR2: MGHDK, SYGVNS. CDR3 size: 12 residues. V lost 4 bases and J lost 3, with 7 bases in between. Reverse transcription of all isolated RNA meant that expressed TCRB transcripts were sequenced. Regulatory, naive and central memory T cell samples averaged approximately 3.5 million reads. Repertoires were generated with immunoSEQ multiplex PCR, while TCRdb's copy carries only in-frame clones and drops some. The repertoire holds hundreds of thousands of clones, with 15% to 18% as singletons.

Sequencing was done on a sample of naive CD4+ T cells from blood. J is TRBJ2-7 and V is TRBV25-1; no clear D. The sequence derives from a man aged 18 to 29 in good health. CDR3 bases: TGTGCCAGCAGTGCCGGGTACTACGAGCAGTACTTC. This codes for CASSAGYYEQYF.